The subject of this entry is one T cell receptor (beta chain). The sample belongs to a study of blood T cell repertoires in COVID-19. Profiling relied on immunoSEQ multiplex PCR, and the TCRdb table lists in-frame clones only, not all of them. The data contain just under 150,000 clones, just under 90% of them singletons. Germline V gives CDR1 SGHRS, CDR2 YFSETQ. The V and J ends lost 0 bases and 0 bases respectively, with 19 bases between them. There are 20 residues in the CDR3. Sequencing was carried out using peripheral blood. The chain links TRBV5-1 to TRBJ1-6, with D perhaps matching TRBD1 (5 bases). This TCR derives from a woman aged 50 to 65 with active or convalescent COVID-19. The CDR3 DNA reads as TGCGCCAGCAGCTTGGTGGACCCAGTGGGGGGGAGCTCCTATAATTCACCCCTCCACTTT. It is translated as CASSLVDPVGGSSYNSPLHF. The whole variable domain, filled in from reference TRBV5-1 and TRBJ1-6, reads KAGVTQTPRYLIKTRGQQVTLSCSPISGHRSVSWYQQTPGQGLQFLFEYFSETQRNKGNFPGRFSGRQFSNSRSEMNVSTLELGDSALYLCASSLVDPVGGSSYNSPLHFGNGTRLTVT.